This T cell receptor (beta chain) was sequenced during a study of blood T cell repertoires in COVID-19. Study summary: From T cells, B-cell-depleted T cells, or PBMCs came the material, which was cDNA or gDNA.

In the original processing: Estimation of nucleated cell counts relied on the amplification of reference gene primers. The table came from immunoSEQ multiplex PCR; TCRdb's copy has only in-frame clones and leaves some out. V, J and clone size reflect that table, while D and trimming were determined from the DNA. The table includes roughly 150,000 clones, about 80% detected once. The sequence was obtained from a man in his 60s with acute or convalescent COVID-19. The material sequenced was peripheral blood.

The CDR3 region is CASSPDRGTYEQYF. CDR3 coding DNA: TGCGCCAGCAGCCCCGACAGGGGGACCTACGAGCAGTACTTC. The rearrangement joins TRBV5-1 to TRBJ2-7, with 9 bases identical to TRBD1. Germline values: CDR1 SGHRS, CDR2 YFSETQ. The CDR3 is 14 residues long. The trim removed 4 bases at V and 2 bases at J, leaving 4 bases unmatched. Looking up the rest from reference TRBV5-1 and TRBJ2-7 gives the full variable domain: KAGVTQTPRYLIKTRGQQVTLSCSPISGHRSVSWYQQTPGQGLQFLFEYFSETQRNKGNFPGRFSGRQFSNSRSEMNVSTLELGDSALYLCASSPDRGTYEQYFGPGTRLTVT.